This T cell receptor (beta chain) was sequenced during a study of cytomegalovirus exposure and HLA in healthy donors. Findings and limits, study-wide: It was reportedly the case that the classifier diagnosed cytomegalovirus status with high specificity and sensitivity.

The PCR was carried out with 60 Vbeta primers and 13 Jbeta primers. Profiled with immunoSEQ multiplex PCR; TCRdb holds only in-frame clones, not every one. The repertoire holds about 130,000 clones, with over 60% as singletons. Notes on this clone: What it recognizes is unknown.

With V trimmed by 2 bases and J by 3 bases, 7 bases remained unmatched. CDR3 length: 16 amino acids. Germline loops: CDR1 SNHLY, CDR2 FYNNEI. The genes are TRBV2 and TRBJ2-1; 7 bases match TRBD2. The sequence derives from a woman aged 35 to 49 in good health and CMV-seropositive. The source material was PBMCs. CDR3 sequence reads: CASSESWLADYNEQFF. For the CDR3, the DNA is TGTGCCAGCAGTGAATCTTGGCTAGCGGACTACAATGAGCAGTTCTTC.